One T cell receptor (beta chain) is described in this entry. No antigen is known for it. The study ran the assay at deep level. The protocol was immunoSEQ multiplex PCR, while the TCRdb copy is restricted to in-frame clones and leaves out a portion. The sample holds under 2.5 million clones, around 90% seen once. CDR1 and CDR2 (germline): SGHRS, YFSETQ. CDR3 length: 14 amino acids. V lost 4 bases and J 3 bases, leaving 11 bases between the germline ends. This entry is derived from a study of shared clonotypes between healthy human individuals. Study as a whole: Plates per donor: three CD4 naive, three CD4 memory, two CD8 naive, one CD8 memory.

Whole-study findings and limits: Clonotype sharing among donors was expected to depend on sequencing depth. Sharing across four donors was highest in naive CD4 (approximately 5%) and lowest in memory CD8 (around 0.4%).

The sample comprised naive CD4+ T cells from PBMCs. Stated subset: CD45RA+ positively selected. This TCR came from a man aged 18 to 29 in good health. Some clones in this sample may be carry-over from other donors' samples. The gene calls are TRBV5-1 and TRBJ2-1; tentatively, D is TRBD1 (6 bases). The chain's CDR3 is CASSGGGLYNEQFF. The CDR3 coding sequence is TGCGCCAGCAGCGGTGGGGGCCTCTACAATGAGCAGTTCTTC. The variable domain in full, completed from reference TRBV5-1 and TRBJ2-1, reads KAGVTQTPRYLIKTRGQQVTLSCSPISGHRSVSWYQQTPGQGLQFLFEYFSETQRNKGNFPGRFSGRQFSNSRSEMNVSTLELGDSALYLCASSGGGLYNEQFFGPGTRLTVL.